The 15 T cell receptor beta chains reported below all come from one sample, sequenced in a study of tumor-infiltrating lymphocytes in primary liver carcinoma. Constant-region priming of around 500 ng total RNA yielded TCR beta cDNA. Modified slightly, ARM-PCR produced TCR beta libraries over three nested multiplex PCR rounds. It was with TRBV1-TRBV30 forward primers and a C-beta reverse primer that the first two PCR rounds were run, at roughly 9 cycles each. TCRdb called the multiplex PCR reads again in MiXCR, with one record for every CDR3 protein. The table shows 100,000 to 150,000 distinct CDR3 sequences, with less than 80% occurring only once. Extraction of RNA together with DNA used about 18-30 mg of unsorted bulk tissue. Sequences were obtained from liver tumor tissue from sampling region 1. The subset is: tumor region T1, superior pole. The receptors derive from a woman aged 60-70 years with primary liver carcinoma and hepatitis B virus infection.

The chain has TRBV5-1 and TRBJ1-2, with D possibly TRBD1 on 5 matching bases. V lost 6 bases, J lost 5 bases, and 20 bases lay in between. CDR1 SGHRS and CDR2 YFSETQ come from the germline V gene. This CDR3 has 15 amino acids. CDR3 residues: CASTPLTGDKYGYTF. In DNA form, the CDR3 reads TGCGCCAGCACCCCGTTAACAGGAGATAAGTATGGCTACACCTTC. Drawing the rest from reference TRBV5-1 and TRBJ1-2, the complete variable domain is KAGVTQTPRYLIKTRGQQVTLSCSPISGHRSVSWYQQTPGQGLQFLFEYFSETQRNKGNFPGRFSGRQFSNSRSEMNVSTLELGDSALYLCASTPLTGDKYGYTFGSGTRLTVV.

Points on this clonotype: A much larger clone lies one base from this, so it may be a read error. This chain uses TRBV7-8 with TRBJ2-2, with 7 bases identical to TRBD1. CDR3 length equals 14 residues. Germline CDR1 and CDR2: SGHVS and FQNEAQ. Trimming took 3 bases from V and 6 from J; bases not matched to a gene: 4. CDR3 sequence: CASSFRQGSGELFF. The CDR3 region has the DNA TGTGCCAGCAGCTTTCGACAGGGATCCGGGGAGCTGTTTTTT.

V usage is TRBV11-2 and J usage is TRBJ2-2; no firm D call. V lost 6 bases, J lost 8 bases, and 16 bases lay in between. The V gene's germline CDR1 is SGHAT and CDR2 FQNNGV. This CDR3 contains 14 residues. CDR3 region: CASRNHKNAGELFF. CDR3 DNA sequence: TGTGCCAGCAGGAACCATAAGAACGCTGGGGAGCTGTTTTTT.

For this clonotype: Relative to the germline gene, one junction end is altered; a read error may explain this. The rearrangement joins TRBV11-2 to TRBJ2-7; 7 bases line up with TRBD2. Germline CDR1 is SGHAT and CDR2 is FQNNGV. The CDR3 contains 13 residues. The CDR3 here is CVSSQRGGYEQYF. The CDR3 DNA follows: TGTGTCAGCAGCCAGCGGGGCGGATACGAGCAGTACTTC.

On this clonotype: Compared with germline, one end of the junction differs, possibly owing to a read error. The CDR3 DNA sequence: TGTGCCAGCAGCTCGACGGTGGGCCGCTACGAGCTGTACTTC. It encodes CASSSTVGRYELYF. The chain links TRBV11-3 to TRBJ2-7; unclear D gene. Germline CDR1 is SGHNT and CDR2 is YENEEA. There are 14 residues in the CDR3.

The V and J genes are TRBV4-2 and TRBJ2-5; 9 bases align to TRBD1. Germline loops: CDR1 LGHNA, CDR2 YNFKEQ. CDR3 length equals 19 residues. Trimming took 8 bases from V and 3 from J; bases not matched to a gene: 22. The CDR3 DNA follows: TGTGCCAGCGTCCAAGGAGGGACAGGGACCCATCCTGGGGAAGAGACCCAGTACTTC. It yields the protein CASVQGGTGTHPGEETQYF.

This clonotype was counted only a few times. The chain combines TRBV30 with TRBJ2-7, with a possible D match to TRBD1 (6 bases). Between the trimmed V and J ends, which lost 3 bases and 3 bases, there was a span of 18 bases. Germline assignment: CDR1 GTSNPN and CDR2 SVGIG (reference sequence). The CDR3 consists of 15 residues. The chain's CDR3 is CAWSGQMGVSYEQYF. CDR3 bases: TGTGCCTGGAGCGGACAGATGGGGGTGAGCTACGAGCAGTACTTC.

Turning to this clonotype: Sequence at one end of the junction differs from germline and may be a read error. This chain uses TRBV11-3 with TRBJ1-1; TRBD1 matches 7 bases. Germline-derived CDR1 and CDR2 are SGHNT and YENEEA. The CDR3 runs 22 residues. In nucleotides, the CDR3 is TGTGCCGGCAGCCCTTTATTGAGGACAGGAGAAGAAAGGGCCAACTTGAACACTGAAGCTTTCTTT. As protein: CAGSPLLRTGEERANLNTEAFF.

This clonotype is categorized as medium-sized. The chain couples TRBV11-2 to TRBJ2-7, with D uncertain. The V gene's germline CDR1 is SGHAT and CDR2 FQNNGV. V lost 2 bases and J lost 6, with 8 bases in between. This CDR3 is 12 amino acids long. CDR3 nucleotides: TGTGCCAGCAGCTTAAGTCCCGGCGAGCAGTACTTC. Its translation: CASSLSPGEQYF.

At least ten counts were recorded for this clonotype. This chain links TRBV12-3 or TRBV12-4 with TRBJ1-1; no firm D call. The V end lost 1 base, the J end lost 1 base, and 7 bases lay between the germline ends. CDR3 size: 14 residues. The CDR3 sequence is CASSLGPRNTEAFF. DNA for the CDR3: TGTGCCAGCAGTTTAGGGCCTCGGAACACTGAAGCTTTCTTT.

This clonotype has a count of ten or more. The chain recombines TRBV12-3 or TRBV12-4 with TRBJ2-7; D ambiguous. The germline V and J ends were trimmed by 6 bases and 5 bases, with 14 bases remaining between them. The CDR3 loop spans 13 amino acids. CDR3 bases: TGTGCCAGCAGCTTCTATAATGGCCACGAGCAGTACTTC. This encodes CASSFYNGHEQYF.

On this clonotype: The CDR3 carries no conserved terminal phenylalanine or tryptophan, so it likely arises from a read error. The V gene is TRBV28, the J gene TRBJ1-2, with D possibly matching TRBD1 (6 bases). Trimming shortened V by 2 bases and J by 7 bases, and 11 bases separated the two germline ends. The CDR3 spans 13 residues. The V gene's germline CDR1 is MDHEN and CDR2 SYDVKM. This CDR3 is CASSLMGARGYTL. In DNA, the CDR3 is TGTGCCAGCAGTTTAATGGGGGCGCGTGGCTACACCTTG.

This clonotype has just a few counts. This may come from a read error, since a much larger clone is one base off. The chain recombines TRBV6-5 with TRBJ2-2; D may correspond to TRBD1 or TRBD2 (5 bases each). V was pared by 4 bases and J by 0 bases, with 9 bases between. The germline V gene has CDR1 MNHEY and CDR2 SVGAGI. This CDR3 spans 15 amino acids. The chain's CDR3 is CASSLMGPNTGELFF. CDR3 nucleotides: TGTGCCAGCAGTTTAATGGGACCGAACACCGGGGAGCTGTTTTTT.

The rearrangement joins TRBV11-2 to TRBJ2-7, with 7 bases lining up with TRBD2. V lost 1 base to trimming and J lost 10 bases; unmatched junction nucleotides: 4. The CDR3 sequence is 12 residues long. CDR1 and CDR2 from the germline V gene are SGHAT and FQNNGV. The CDR3 spells CASSLASGNQYF. The CDR3, as DNA: TGTGCCAGCAGCTTAGCAAGCGGGAACCAGTACTTC.

This clonotype turned up a few times. The CDR3 sequence is CSVETGSDTEAFF. The CDR3 DNA follows: TGCAGCGTTGAAACAGGGAGTGACACTGAAGCTTTCTTT. The V call is TRBV29-1, the J call TRBJ1-1, with a tentative D call TRBD1 (6 bases). Germline loops: CDR1 SQVTM, CDR2 ANQGSEA. The V end lost 2 bases, the J end lost 3 bases, and 10 bases lay between the germline ends. This CDR3 region has 13 residues. Full variable domain (remainder filled in from reference TRBV29-1 and TRBJ1-1): SAVISQKPSRDICQRGTSLTIQCQVDSQVTMMFWYRQQPGQSLTLIATANQGSEATYESGFVIDKFPISRPNLTFSTLTVSNMSPEDSSIYLCSVETGSDTEAFFGQGTRLTVV.